This is a list of T cell receptor beta chains from one sample in a study of blood T cell repertoires in COVID-19. Assay: immunoSEQ multiplex PCR; the TCRdb copy retains only in-frame clones and omits some. The sample has 400,000 to 450,000 clones; less than 95% are singletons. The sequenced sample consisted of PBMCs or T cells enriched from blood (not recorded which). Receptor source: a man in his late teens or twenties who had recovered from COVID-19. CDR3s include the opening cysteine and the closing phenylalanine or tryptophan. The D gene is left open where the match is weak. Clone size appears in some rows only: once, few, many, or a class for an expanded clone.

TGTGCCAGCAGCCCACGAGGAGCTTACACCGGGGAGCTGTTTTTT	CASSPRGAYTGELFF	TRBV9	15	TRBJ2-2	many	-
TGTGCCAGCAGGCGCGCGCAGGCCACAGATACGCAGTATTTT	CASRRAQATDTQYF	TRBV5-4	14	TRBJ2-3	-	-
TGTGCCAGCAGTAAGGACAGGATCTCTGGAAACACCATATATTTT	CASSKDRISGNTIYF	TRBV6-5	15	TRBJ1-3	-	TRBD1
TGCGCCAGCTCAGTTTCGGGGGTTGAAAAACTGTTTTTT	CASSVSGVEKLFF	TRBV5-1	13	TRBJ1-4	-	-
TGTGCCAGCACCCTAGTAGAGAGCGCTTTCTTT	CASTLVESAFF	TRBV7-9	11	TRBJ1-1	-	-
TGTGCCAGCAGCCGGGGACAGTCATATGGCTACACCTTC	CASSRGQSYGYTF	TRBV7-3	13	TRBJ1-2	once	TRBD1
TGTGCCAGCAGCCGGTCAGGGATGACCGGGGAGCTGTTTTTT	CASSRSGMTGELFF	TRBV7-6	14	TRBJ2-2	-	-
TGTGCCAGCAGCCCAGGGGGGTCGCAAGAGACCCAGTACTTC	CASSPGGSQETQYF	TRBV4-2	14	TRBJ2-5	-	-
TGTGCCTGGAGTGTACGGAGGACAGGGGAAACTAATGAAAAACTGTTTTTT	CAWSVRRTGETNEKLFF	TRBV30	17	TRBJ1-4	-	TRBD1
TGTGCCAGTAGTATCTTCGGGACAGGGGACGGACAGCCCCAGCATTTT	CASSIFGTGDGQPQHF	TRBV19	16	TRBJ1-5	-	TRBD1
TGTGCCAGTAGTATTGTCAGGGGGACGCGCAATCAGCCCCAGCATTTT	CASSIVRGTRNQPQHF	TRBV19	16	TRBJ1-5	-	TRBD1
TGTGCCAGCAGTCCACTCGGGGGATTAGGAACTGAAGCTTTCTTT	CASSPLGGLGTEAFF	TRBV6-4	15	TRBJ1-1	once	-
TGTGCCAGCAGCAAGGAGCGGGGGGGCACCGGGGAGCTGTTTTTT	CASSKERGGTGELFF	TRBV7-8	15	TRBJ2-2	once	TRBD2
TGTGCCAGCAGCTTGTCGGGAGGGCTGGGCAATGAGCAGTTCTTC	CASSLSGGLGNEQFF	TRBV5-4	15	TRBJ2-1	-	TRBD2
TGTGCCAGCAGACCGGGACTAGCGAGGGGTGAGCAGTTCTTC	CASRPGLARGEQFF	TRBV7-3	14	TRBJ2-1	-	TRBD2
TGTGCCAGCAGTCCGAACGGACTAGCGCCTATAACCTACGAGCAGTACTTC	CASSPNGLAPITYEQYF	TRBV27	17	TRBJ2-7	-	TRBD2
TGTGCCAGCACACCTCCTAACACAGATACGCAGTATTTT	CASTPPNTDTQYF	TRBV2	13	TRBJ2-3	-	-
TGTGCCAGCAGCGTAGAGGGGTACAATCAGCCCCAGCATTTT	CASSVEGYNQPQHF	TRBV9	14	TRBJ1-5	-	-
TGCAGCGTCGGGGACACTGAAGCTTTCTTT	CSVGDTEAFF	TRBV29-1	10	TRBJ1-1	-	-
TGTGCCAGCAGTTTAAGTAGTCCTCCTAGAAACACCATATATTTT	CASSLSSPPRNTIYF	TRBV28	15	TRBJ1-3	-	-
TGCGCCAGCAGCCGAAGCCGGGAAAACACTGAAGCTTTCTTT	CASSRSRENTEAFF	TRBV5-1	14	TRBJ1-1	-	-
TGTGCCAGCTCACAGGCGACGGGGAACACCGGGGAGCTGTTTTTT	CASSQATGNTGELFF	TRBV18	15	TRBJ2-2	-	-
TGTGCCAGCTCACCACTAGCAGGGAATGGGAACTATGGCTACACCTTC	CASSPLAGNGNYGYTF	TRBV18	16	TRBJ1-2	-	-
TGTGCCAGTAGTATGGGTCGAGAGACTTACTACAATGAGCAGTTCTTC	CASSMGRETYYNEQFF	TRBV19	16	TRBJ2-1	once	-
TGTGCCAGCAGCTTGGGTGCGGAAGATACGCAGTATTTT	CASSLGAEDTQYF	TRBV5-4	13	TRBJ2-3	-	-
TGCGCCAGCAGTGACGTGGGGACAGGGGACTACGAGCAGTACTTC	CASSDVGTGDYEQYF	TRBV10-2	15	TRBJ2-7	once	TRBD1
TGTGCCAGTACTCCGGGGGGGCCTGGGTCTGGGCCCCAGCATTTT	CASTPGGPGSGPQHF	TRBV19	15	TRBJ1-5	-	-
TGTGCCAGTAGTGTACAGGGCTACGAGCAGTACTTC	CASSVQGYEQYF	TRBV19	12	TRBJ2-7	once	-
TGCGCCAGCAGCCAAGATCCCCAGGGGCGCGGCTACACCTTC	CASSQDPQGRGYTF	TRBV4-1	14	TRBJ1-2	-	-
TGTGCCAGCAGCCAATCAGGGGGTTACACCGGGGAGCTGTTTTTT	CASSQSGGYTGELFF	TRBV6-5	15	TRBJ2-2	-	TRBD1
TGTGCTAGTGCACTCTCAACGGAAAAACTGTTTTTT	CASALSTEKLFF	TRBV12-5	12	TRBJ1-4	-	-
TGTGCCAGCAGCCAATCCCCCGGGACAGTCAATGAGCAGTTCTTC	CASSQSPGTVNEQFF	TRBV14	15	TRBJ2-1	-	TRBD1
TGTGCCAGCAGTTCTAGCAATGAGCAGTTCTTC	CASSSSNEQFF	TRBV11-2	11	TRBJ2-1	-	-
TGTGCCAGCAGTTTATTAGGACAGGGTGATGGCTACACCTTC	CASSLLGQGDGYTF	TRBV27	14	TRBJ1-2	few	TRBD1
TGTGCCAGCAGCCAAGGCGGCAGCCCTGGAAACACCATATATTTT	CASSQGGSPGNTIYF	TRBV3-1/TRBV3-2	15	TRBJ1-3	-	-
TGCGCCAGCAGCTTGCAGACAGGGGTACTCGCCGGGGAGCTGTTTTTT	CASSLQTGVLAGELFF	TRBV5-1	16	TRBJ2-2	-	TRBD1
TGTGCCAGCAGTCCCGGGACAGGGTTTGGCTACACCTTC	CASSPGTGFGYTF	TRBV28	13	TRBJ1-2	-	TRBD1
TGTGCCAGCAGTTTAACCGGGACAGGGGATCTCGAAGCTTTCTTT	CASSLTGTGDLEAFF	TRBV6-5	15	TRBJ1-1	-	TRBD1
TGTGCCACACCGACAGAGACCTACGAGCAGTACTTC	CATPTETYEQYF	TRBV24-1	12	TRBJ2-7	few	-